This TCR beta chain emerged from a study of blood T cells in healthy people across ages. The length of the CDR3 is 14 residues. Germline V gene sequence: CDR1 MNHNY, CDR2 SVGAGI (reference sequence). J lost 5 bases, V lost 7 bases, and 11 bases had no gene match. Study-level points and caveats: A greater number of naive CD4+ cells and higher diversity distinguished long-lived donors from aged donors. TCR beta diversity, measured per million T cells, fell in a roughly linear way with age.

This clonotype was counted a few times. Its antigen is not identified. A J-beta primer mix and a sample-barcoded 5' primer were used in a second PCR of about 7 to 12 cycles. Researchers report that a template-switch adaptor with 12 random nucleotides tagged each cDNA molecule. A single record per CDR3 protein comes from TCRdb applying MiXCR to the 5' RACE reads. The data hold 1.5 million to 1.9 million distinct CDR3 sequences, with approximately 42% observed a single time. The specimen sequenced was blood. The chain has TRBV6-6 and TRBJ2-7; TRBD1 agrees at 7 bases. The sequence came from a woman aged 18-29 years in good health. CDR3 in DNA: TGTGCCAGCAAATTACAGGGGTCTTGGAACGAGCAGTACTTC. Its translation is CASKLQGSWNEQYF.